Shown below are 9 T cell receptor beta chains from a single sample sequenced in a study of T cells in Graves' hyperthyroidism and ophthalmopathy. RNA transcripts served as the template for amplifying TCR beta CDR3 regions. In the first-round RT-PCR of the TCR CDR3, the HTBI primer set was used. TCRdb re-called the multiplex PCR reads with MiXCR, one entry per CDR3 protein. The sample comprises hundreds of thousands of distinct CDR3 sequences, less than 25% of which are singletons, and roughly 10% rests with the top ten. Material for sequencing was blood. The receptor source for this set is a woman in her 30s with Graves' ophthalmopathy.

This clonotype was seen repeatedly, ten times or more. The CDR3 bases are TGCGCCAGCAGCCAAGTGGTATTTGGGACCCAGCATTTT. Its translation is CASSQVVFGTQHF. The chain uses TRBV4-3 and TRBJ1-5; D not resolved. Germline V CDR1 and CDR2: LGHNA, YSLEER. V was clipped by 1 base and J by 11 bases, with 12 bases between them. The CDR3 is 13 amino acids.

The gene calls are TRBV19 and TRBJ1-2; D gene unclear. The V gene lost 5 bases and the J gene lost 6 bases, with 16 bases spanning the gap. CDR3 length: 14 residues. CDR1 LNHDA and CDR2 SQIVND come from the germline V gene (reference sequence). The CDR3 nucleotides are TGTGCCAGTAGTCGGACCCCTTCGTACAATGGCTACACCTTC. Its protein is CASSRTPSYNGYTF.

This clonotype turned up a few times. The genes are TRBV7-2 and TRBJ1-1, with D maybe TRBD1 (6 bases). Germline values: CDR1 SGHTA, CDR2 FQGNSA. CDR3 length equals 15 residues. Trimming took off 9 bases at V and 1 base at J, with 18 bases between the two ends. The CDR3 sequence is CASLLPATGNTEAFF. The DNA of the CDR3 is TGTGCCAGTTTGCTCCCGGCGACAGGGAACACTGAAGCTTTCTTT.

This clonotype was recorded many times. The V and J genes are TRBV30 and TRBJ1-1, with 7 bases matching TRBD1. The J segment lost 1 base and the V segment lost 5 bases, leaving 1 base of the junction unmatched. The CDR3 has 12 residues. The germline V gene has CDR1 GTSNPN and CDR2 SVGIG (reference sequence). CDR3 bases: TGTGCCTGGGGACAGGAGAACACTGAAGCTTTCTTT. Translated: CAWGQENTEAFF. The full variable domain, its missing parts supplied by reference TRBV30 and TRBJ1-1, is SQTIHQWPATLVQPVGSPLSLECTVEGTSNPNLYWYRQAAGRGLQLLFYSVGIGQISSEVPQNLSASRPQDRQFILSSKKLLLSDSGFYLCAWGQENTEAFFGQGTRLTVV.

This clonotype came up many times. V is TRBV18 and J is TRBJ2-7; a weak D match, TRBD2 (6 bases). Between the trimmed V and J ends, which lost 5 bases and 4 bases, there was a span of 18 bases. The length of the CDR3 is 15 residues. Germline V CDR1 and CDR2: KGHSH, LQKENI. Here the CDR3 DNA reads TGTGCCAGCTCAAGTAAACGGGAAGGAGGGTACGAGCAGTACTTC. It codes for CASSSKREGGYEQYF.

V gene TRBV4-1 combines with J gene TRBJ2-7, with no clear D. The germline V gene has CDR1 MGHRA and CDR2 YSYEKL. This CDR3 region has 12 residues. V lost 4 bases and J lost 3, with 7 bases in between. The CDR3 protein is CASSPDHYEQYF. Here the CDR3 DNA reads TGCGCCAGCAGCCCTGACCACTACGAGCAGTACTTC.

This clonotype showed up many times. CDR3 nucleotides: TGTGCCAGCAGTTTATCGCCTCCCTACGACACTGAAGCTTTCTTT. It codes for CASSLSPPYDTEAFF. The rearrangement links TRBV27 to TRBJ1-1; D unresolved. V gave up 0 bases and J gave up 3 bases, with 11 bases separating them. The germline CDR1 and CDR2 sequences are MNHEY and SMNVEV (reference sequence). The CDR3 is 15 residues long.

This clonotype was seen a few times. The CDR3 reads CTSRQASSYEQYF. The CDR3 DNA reads as TGTACCTCCAGACAGGCAAGCTCCTACGAGCAGTACTTC. This chain connects TRBV28 to TRBJ2-7, with D possibly being TRBD1 (6 bases). Germline V gene lookup returns CDR1 MDHEN and CDR2 SYDVKM. The CDR3 is 13 residues long. Together with reference TRBV28 and TRBJ2-7, the CDR3 gives the full variable domain: DVKVTQSSRYLVKRTGEKVFLECVQDMDHENMFWYRQDPGLGLRLIYFSYDVKMKEKGDIPEGYSVSREKKERFSLILESASTNQTSMYLCTSRQASSYEQYFGPGTRLTVT.

This clonotype came up many times. The rearrangement joins TRBV10-3 to TRBJ2-7, with D unclear. The CDR3 loop spans 12 amino acids. Germline V gene sequence: CDR1 ENHRY, CDR2 SYGVKD. V shed 7 bases and J shed 1 base, with 8 bases lying between them. The CDR3 bases are TGTGCCATCAATGACGGATCCTACGAGCAGTACTTC. It codes for CAINDGSYEQYF.